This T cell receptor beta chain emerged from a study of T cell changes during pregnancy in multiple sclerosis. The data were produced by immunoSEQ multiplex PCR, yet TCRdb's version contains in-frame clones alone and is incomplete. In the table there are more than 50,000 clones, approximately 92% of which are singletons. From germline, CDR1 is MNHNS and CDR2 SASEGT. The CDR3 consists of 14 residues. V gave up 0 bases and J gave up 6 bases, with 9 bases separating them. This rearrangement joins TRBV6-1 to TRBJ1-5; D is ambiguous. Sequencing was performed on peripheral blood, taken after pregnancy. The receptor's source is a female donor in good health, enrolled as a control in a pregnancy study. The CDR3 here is CASSEAGGRQPQHF. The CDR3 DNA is TGTGCCAGCAGTGAAGCAGGAGGGCGTCAGCCCCAGCATTTT.